This is a list of T cell receptor beta chains from one sample in a study of T cell clones after liver transplantation. Here immunoSEQ multiplex PCR was the method, and the copy in TCRdb shows in-frame clones only, minus some. The data contain 20,000 to 25,000 clones, almost 70% of them singletons. Source: CD4+ T cells from blood, taken before liver transplant. The receptors originated from a human donor who received a liver transplant. Both conserved end residues are part of each CDR3. The D gene is left open where the match is weak. Clone size, where shown, is once, few, many, or a class for clones that have expanded.

D gene	J gene	V gene	clone size	CDR3 protein	CDR3 DNA
.	TRBJ2-7	TRBV6-5	few	CASSYTGTDAYEQYF	TGTGCCAGCAGTTATACCGGGACCGATGCCTACGAGCAGTACTTC
TRBD2	TRBJ2-2	TRBV10-2	.	CASRGLARTGELFF	TGCGCCAGCAGAGGACTAGCTAGGACCGGGGAGCTGTTTTTT
.	TRBJ1-3	TRBV25-1	once	CASSEFPDRSGNTIYF	TGTGCCAGCAGTGAGTTTCCGGACAGATCTGGAAACACCATATATTTT
TRBD2	TRBJ2-3	TRBV5-1	.	CASSSPAGGFTDTQYF	TGCGCCAGCAGCAGTCCTGCGGGGGGCTTCACAGATACGCAGTATTTT
TRBD1	TRBJ1-5	TRBV28	.	CASRKHTGGISNQPQHF	TGTGCCAGCAGAAAGCACACAGGGGGTATAAGCAATCAGCCCCAGCATTTT
.	TRBJ2-5	TRBV2	.	CASGTQRETQYF	TGTGCCAGCGGGACTCAAAGGGAGACCCAGTACTTC
.	TRBJ1-2	TRBV6-5	.	CASRPILIGDYGYTF	TGTGCCAGCAGACCAATTCTCATCGGTGACTATGGCTACACCTTC
.	TRBJ2-1	TRBV5-1	.	CASSLTSTQQFF	TGCGCCAGCAGCCTGACCTCCACGCAGCAGTTCTTC
.	TRBJ1-3	TRBV30	.	CAWSFQGVNTIYF	TGTGCCTGGAGTTTTCAGGGTGTAAACACCATATATTTT
TRBD1	TRBJ1-2	TRBV28	once	CASSLQGEGYTF	TGTGCCAGCAGTCTACAGGGGGAAGGCTACACCTTC
.	TRBJ2-5	TRBV28	.	CASSRGQARETQYF	TGTGCCAGCAGTAGAGGTCAGGCCCGGGAGACCCAGTACTTC
.	TRBJ1-1	TRBV6-5	.	CASSAESQAFF	TGTGCCAGCAGTGCGGAGAGCCAAGCTTTCTTT
.	TRBJ1-2	TRBV9	.	CASSPSTGNPYGYTF	TGTGCCAGCAGTCCTTCAACAGGGAACCCCTATGGCTACACCTTC
TRBD1	TRBJ1-5	TRBV6-5	few	CASRTGQLDQPQHF	TGTGCCAGCAGGACGGGACAGTTGGATCAGCCCCAGCATTTT
.	TRBJ2-3	TRBV18	.	CASSPAASTDTQYF	TGTGCCAGCTCACCGGCTGCTAGCACAGATACGCAGTATTTT
TRBD2	TRBJ2-1	TRBV11-3	.	CASSFGTSGSLDEQFF	TGTGCCAGCAGCTTTGGGACTAGCGGGAGTCTCGATGAGCAGTTCTTC
.	TRBJ1-1	TRBV28	.	CASRRSGSEAFF	TGTGCCAGCAGACGATCCGGCAGTGAAGCTTTCTTT
.	TRBJ1-5	TRBV9	.	CASSGDSNQPQHF	TGTGCCAGCAGCGGGGATAGCAATCAGCCCCAGCATTTT
.	TRBJ1-2	TRBV28	few	CASSLLDYGYTF	TGTGCCAGCAGTTTATTGGACTATGGCTACACCTTC
TRBD1	TRBJ2-7	TRBV10-3	few	CAISPGQGALQYF	TGTGCCATCAGCCCGGGACAGGGGGCTTTGCAGTACTTC
.	TRBJ1-1	TRBV27	.	CASSLLPQGGTEAFF	TGTGCCAGCAGTTTGCTCCCTCAGGGTGGCACTGAAGCTTTCTTT
TRBD2	TRBJ2-3	TRBV11-2	.	CASSLIAGAGDTQYF	TGTGCCAGCAGCTTAATAGCGGGGGCAGGAGATACGCAGTATTTT
.	TRBJ2-5	TRBV6-1	.	CASSGEDTQETQYF	TGTGCCAGCAGTGGTGAGGATACTCAAGAGACCCAGTACTTC
.	TRBJ1-6	TRBV28	few	CASSFLSGTNSPLHF	TGTGCCAGCAGTTTTCTGTCAGGGACCAATTCACCCCTCCACTTT
TRBD2	TRBJ2-1	TRBV6-4	.	CASSDLSSGYNEQFF	TGTGCCAGCAGTGACTTGTCTAGCGGTTACAATGAGCAGTTCTTC
.	TRBJ1-6	TRBV30	.	CAGRLYGANSPLHF	TGTGCCGGTCGATTATATGGGGCCAATTCACCCCTCCACTTT
TRBD2	TRBJ2-7	TRBV2	.	CASSFGLAGGAYEQYF	TGTGCCAGCAGTTTCGGGCTAGCGGGGGGTGCTTACGAGCAGTACTTC
TRBD2	TRBJ2-1	TRBV11-2	few	CASSNALAGGPHNEQFF	TGTGCCAGCAGCAACGCCTTAGCGGGAGGGCCCCACAATGAGCAGTTCTTC
TRBD1	TRBJ1-2	TRBV7-2	.	CASSLDRQGAGYTF	TGTGCCAGCAGCTTAGATCGTCAGGGGGCTGGCTACACCTTC
TRBD2	TRBJ2-1	TRBV19	few	CASRRQAFSGSDEQFF	TGTGCCAGTAGACGCCAAGCCTTTAGCGGGAGTGATGAGCAGTTCTTC
.	TRBJ2-3	TRBV19	.	CASTASDRDTQYF	TGTGCCAGTACGGCTAGCGACAGAGATACGCAGTATTTT
TRBD2	TRBJ2-3	TRBV19	.	CASSIFSTSEGTDTQYF	TGTGCCAGTAGTATCTTCTCGACTAGCGAGGGAACAGATACGCAGTATTTT
TRBD1	TRBJ2-2	TRBV10-3	.	CATTLTGEGNTGELFF	TGTGCCACTACTCTGACAGGGGAAGGGAACACCGGGGAGCTGTTTTTT